The T cell receptor beta chain described here comes from a study of metastatic and nonmetastatic thyroid tumors. Study at large: Peripheral blood and tumor or nodule samples from malignant and benign thyroid patients were compared.

Findings and caveats of the study: Reports indicated that malignant thyroid tumors showed significantly higher TCR beta diversity than benign nodules did, in blood and tumor.

In this sample, this clone turned up many times. What it binds is unknown. Authors' methods: It was from CDR3 differences across clinicopathological groups that a distant-metastasis classifier for papillary thyroid cancer was built. With MiXCR, TCRdb reprocessed the PCR reads. It is TCRdb's table, rather than the study itself, that gives the V and J calls and clone size. The table lists tens of thousands of clones, approximately 16% of them singletons. There were no patients who had received any treatment before thyroid surgery. The CDR3 runs 15 residues. J lost 1 base, V lost 5 bases, and 2 bases had no gene match.

V gene TRBV12-3 or TRBV12-4 combines with J gene TRBJ2-2; 9 nucleotides line up with TRBD1. The sample comprised tumor tissue. The TCR comes from a female donor with papillary thyroid cancer or a benign thyroid nodule (not recorded which). Some clones in this sample may be carry-over from other donors' samples. The CDR3 region has the DNA TGTGCCAGCAGTCTGGACAGGGGGAACACCGGGGAGCTGTTTTTT. Protein: CASSLDRGNTGELFF.